Each of the 26 T cell receptor beta chains below was sequenced from the same sample in a study of blood T cell repertoires in COVID-19. The repertoire was sequenced with immunoSEQ multiplex PCR; TCRdb's copy has only in-frame clones and lacks some. The sample contains fewer than 70,000 clones, under 80% of which appear only once. Sequenced: peripheral blood. The source is a human donor in a cohort sampled during active COVID-19.

This chain uses TRBV28 with TRBJ1-1; D call uncertain. Trimming left V 7 bases short and J 0 bases short, with 12 bases between. Germline loops: CDR1 MDHEN, CDR2 SYDVKM. This CDR3 has 14 residues. The CDR3 DNA is TGTGCCAGCACCCCTGGGAGCATGAACACTGAAGCTTTCTTT. This codes for CASTPGSMNTEAFF.

The chain couples TRBV6-5 to TRBJ1-1; weak D call: TRBD1 (5 bases). With 8 bases removed from V and 4 bases from J, the gap between germline ends came to 17 bases. CDR1 MNHEY and CDR2 SVGAGI come from the germline V gene. This CDR3 comprises 14 residues. The CDR3 coding sequence is TGTGCCAGCTCCGAGACTGACAGCCTCACTGAAGCTTTCTTT. It specifies CASSETDSLTEAFF.

This chain uses TRBV29-1 with TRBJ1-2; D perhaps matches TRBD1 (5 bases). Germline loops: CDR1 SQVTM, CDR2 ANQGSEA. This CDR3 is built from 16 residues. Trimming pared 6 bases from V and 4 bases from J, leaving 24 bases between. CDR3 nucleotide sequence: TGCAGCGTCCGGGACCCAGGGAGGATAGGTGGCTATGGCTACACCTTC. Translated, it gives CSVRDPGRIGGYGYTF. Combining the CDR3 with reference TRBV29-1 and TRBJ1-2 gives the whole variable domain SAVISQKPSRDICQRGTSLTIQCQVDSQVTMMFWYRQQPGQSLTLIATANQGSEATYESGFVIDKFPISRPNLTFSTLTVSNMSPEDSSIYLCSVRDPGRIGGYGYTFGSGTRLTVV.

This clone was detected a few times. The gene calls are TRBV19 and TRBJ1-2; TRBD1 matches at 9 bases. V lost 3 bases, J lost 10 bases, and 18 bases stayed unmatched. This CDR3 has 17 residues. The germline V gene has CDR1 LNHDA and CDR2 SQIVND (reference sequence). CDR3 protein: CASSIAGTGQQRWLYTF. CDR3 nucleotide sequence: TGTGCCAGTAGTATCGCCGGGACAGGGCAACAGAGATGGCTCTACACCTTC.

This sequence joins TRBV5-6 and TRBJ2-7; 8 bases align to TRBD1. The CDR3 is 16 residues long. V gave up 4 bases and J gave up 2 bases; unmatched junction bases: 11. Germline CDR1 reads SGHDT; CDR2 reads YYEEEE. CDR3 loop: CASSLIKGQVTYEQYF. The CDR3 bases are TGTGCCAGCAGCCTTATTAAGGGACAGGTGACCTACGAGCAGTACTTC.

The chain is built from TRBV14 and TRBJ1-2; D is unclear. Trimming removed 0 bases from V and 5 bases from J, with 7 bases in between. Germline V gene sequence: CDR1 SGHDN, CDR2 FVKESK. The CDR3 has 13 residues. CDR3: CASSQDFGYGYTF. The DNA of the CDR3 is TGTGCCAGCAGCCAAGATTTCGGGTATGGCTACACCTTC.

The rearrangement joins TRBV18 to TRBJ1-6, with 7 bases that match TRBD1. The CDR3 runs to 15 residues. Germline trimming cut 4 bases from V and 4 bases from J; bases unmatched to any gene: 4. The V gene's germline CDR1 is KGHSH and CDR2 LQKENI. The CDR3 DNA follows: TGTGCCAGCTCACGGGACAGTCTGTATAATTCACCCCTCCACTTT. Protein product: CASSRDSLYNSPLHF.

The V gene is TRBV4-3, the J gene TRBJ1-4; 7 bases align to TRBD1. The CDR3 runs 16 residues. Germline V gene sequence: CDR1 LGHNA, CDR2 YSLEER. The trim removed 0 bases at V and 8 bases at J, leaving 9 bases unmatched. CDR3 protein: CASSQEKIQGLEKLFF. CDR3 bases: TGCGCCAGCAGCCAAGAGAAAATACAGGGGTTGGAAAAACTGTTTTTT.

The J gene is TRBJ1-2, the V gene TRBV28, with a possible D match to TRBD1 (6 bases). Per germline, CDR1 MDHEN and CDR2 SYDVKM. This CDR3 is built from 14 residues. Trimming removed 5 bases at V and 6 bases at J, with 16 bases between. The CDR3 spells CASSHDRLSHGYTF. DNA of the CDR3: TGTGCCAGCAGTCATGACAGGTTGAGCCATGGCTACACCTTC.

The genes are TRBV30 and TRBJ2-7; 9 bases fit TRBD1. Losses at the gene ends were 2 bases for V and 4 bases for J; bases not matched to a gene: 6. The germline gives CDR1 GTSNPN, CDR2 SVGIG (reference sequence). The CDR3 is 14 residues long. CDR3 sequence: CAWSTGGAGYEQYF. CDR3 sequence (DNA): TGTGCCTGGAGTACAGGGGGCGCAGGGTACGAGCAGTACTTC.

This chain joins TRBV6-2 or TRBV6-3 and TRBJ2-7; D not certain. Germline CDR1 is MNHEY and CDR2 is SVGEGT. V gave up 2 bases and J gave up 3 bases, with 23 bases separating them. CDR3 length equals 18 residues. The CDR3, as DNA: TGTGCCAGCAGTTACAGCTGGATTGAGGCTCAAAGCGTCTACGAGCAGTACTTC. Encoded protein: CASSYSWIEAQSVYEQYF.

This chain uses TRBV11-2 with TRBJ1-2, with D possibly matching TRBD1 (5 bases). Germline V lookup: CDR1 SGHAT, CDR2 FQNNGV. CDR3 length equals 13 residues. The V gene lost 4 bases and the J gene lost 3 bases, with 9 bases spanning the gap. CDR3 residues: CASSYGADYGYTF. CDR3 DNA sequence: TGTGCCAGCAGCTATGGGGCAGACTATGGCTACACCTTC.

The table lists this clone with a count of one. V and J are TRBV7-9 and TRBJ1-2; TRBD1 is a possible D gene (5 bases). CDR1 is SEHNR, CDR2 FQNEAQ, per germline (reference sequence). V lost 3 bases, J lost 4 bases, and 9 bases lay in between. This CDR3 comprises 13 residues. The CDR3 bases are TGTGCCAGCAGCTTGACGACAGCCTATGGCTACACCTTC. Its protein product is CASSLTTAYGYTF.

This chain links TRBV9 with TRBJ1-2; D is possibly TRBD1 (5 bases). From germline, CDR1 is SGDLS and CDR2 YYNGEE. The CDR3 is made up of 16 amino acids. The V end lost 3 bases, the J end lost 4 bases, and 19 bases lay between the germline ends. CDR3 residues: CASSANRQFLSYGYTF. In DNA, the CDR3 is TGTGCCAGCAGCGCCAACAGACAGTTTCTCTCCTATGGCTACACCTTC.

The gene calls are TRBV6-5 and TRBJ2-7; a weak D match, TRBD2 (6 bases). Germline lookup yields CDR1 MNHEY and CDR2 SVGAGI. V was cut by 4 bases and J by 4 bases, with 20 bases left in between. There are 16 residues in the CDR3. The CDR3 here is CASSLGGRGSPYEQYF. The CDR3 DNA sequence: TGTGCCAGCAGTTTGGGGGGTCGGGGGAGCCCTTACGAGCAGTACTTC.

The rearrangement joins TRBV29-1 to TRBJ1-1; a weak D match, TRBD1 (5 bases). The CDR3 covers 12 residues. The germline CDR1 and CDR2 sequences are SQVTM and ANQGSEA. V gave up 3 bases and J gave up 1 base, with 6 bases separating them. The CDR3 region has the DNA TGCAGCGTTGATGGACAGAACACTGAAGCTTTCTTT. Its translation is CSVDGQNTEAFF.

Of note for this clone: The sample carries other DNA sequences with the same CDR3. The chain couples TRBV29-1 to TRBJ1-1; D perhaps matches TRBD1 (5 bases). Trimming left V 0 bases short and J 5 bases short, with 10 bases between. Germline V gene sequence: CDR1 SQVTM, CDR2 ANQGSEA. The CDR3 contains 13 residues. The CDR3 sequence is CSVEEGGSTEAFF. DNA for the CDR3: TGCAGCGTTGAAGAGGGGGGGAGTACTGAAGCTTTCTTT. The whole variable domain, remainder taken from reference TRBV29-1 and TRBJ1-1, is SAVISQKPSRDICQRGTSLTIQCQVDSQVTMMFWYRQQPGQSLTLIATANQGSEATYESGFVIDKFPISRPNLTFSTLTVSNMSPEDSSIYLCSVEEGGSTEAFFGQGTRLTVV.

V usage is TRBV2 and J usage is TRBJ1-1, with D possibly TRBD1 on 5 matching bases. This CDR3 comprises 11 residues. Germline V gene lookup returns CDR1 SNHLY and CDR2 FYNNEI. Trimming left V 11 bases short and J 5 bases short, with 12 bases between. The CDR3 loop is CASKGVTEAFF. The DNA of the CDR3 is TGTGCCTCCAAAGGGGTAACTGAAGCTTTCTTT.

This clone showed up just a few times. The genes are TRBV7-9 and TRBJ2-7; 7 positions match TRBD1. The CDR3 runs 14 residues. The germline V gene encodes CDR1 SEHNR and CDR2 FQNEAQ (reference sequence). V trimming: 11 bases; J trimming: 4 bases; junction bases outside the gene matches: 14. Here the CDR3 reads CASQNRGDSYEQYF. As DNA, the CDR3 is TGTGCCTCCCAGAACAGGGGCGATTCGTACGAGCAGTACTTC.

Remarks on this clone: The junction shows a germline mismatch at one end, possibly a read error. The chain couples TRBV30 to TRBJ1-1; tentative D call: TRBD1 (6 bases). CDR1 is GTSNPN and CDR2 is SVGIG in the germline V gene (reference sequence). The CDR3 runs to 13 residues. CDR3 nucleotides: TGTGCCCGGAGTGTATTGCAGGGGACTGAAGCTTTCTTT. This codes for CARSVLQGTEAFF.

The chain is built from TRBV6-2 or TRBV6-3 and TRBJ1-1, with D perhaps matching TRBD1 (5 bases). Between the trimmed V and J ends, which lost 0 bases and 1 base, there was a span of 12 bases. Germline CDR1 is MNHEY and CDR2 is SVGEGT. The CDR3 length is 16 residues. This CDR3 is CASSYSVAGRNTEAFF. The CDR3 DNA sequence: TGTGCCAGCAGTTACTCCGTTGCGGGGCGGAACACTGAAGCTTTCTTT.

There are a few counts of this clone. V usage is TRBV4-1 and J usage is TRBJ2-7; the match to TRBD2 covers 7 bases. J lost 6 bases, V lost 0 bases, and 5 bases had no gene match. The germline V gene has CDR1 MGHRA and CDR2 YSYEKL. The CDR3 loop spans 14 amino acids. The CDR3 DNA sequence: TGCGCCAGCAGCCAAGAAGGACTAGTAGTCGAGCAGTACTTC. This translates into CASSQEGLVVEQYF.

The chain combines TRBV6-4 with TRBJ2-1; 8 bases are shared with TRBD2. Germline V gives CDR1 MRHNA, CDR2 SNTAGT. The V and J ends lost 6 bases and 3 bases, in that order; junction bases with no gene match: 7. The CDR3 extends over 15 amino acids. CDR3 sequence: CASSETSEGYNEQFF. The DNA for the CDR3 is TGTGCCAGCAGCGAGACTAGCGAGGGCTACAATGAGCAGTTCTTC.

The chain couples TRBV19 to TRBJ2-7; 7 nucleotides agree with TRBD1. CDR1 is LNHDA and CDR2 is SQIVND in the germline V gene (reference sequence). This CDR3 has 15 residues. With V trimmed by 6 bases and J by 5 bases, 13 bases remained unmatched. The CDR3 here is CASRRTGGFGDEQYF. In nucleotides, the CDR3 is TGTGCCAGTAGACGGACAGGCGGGTTTGGGGACGAGCAGTACTTC.

This clone was picked up one time. The J gene is TRBJ1-2, the V gene TRBV2; TRBD1 matches 9 bases. CDR3 length: 14 amino acids. J lost 4 bases, V lost 6 bases, and 6 bases had no gene match. CDR1 and CDR2 from the germline V gene are SNHLY and FYNNEI. The CDR3 spells CASRGDRDRYGYTF. In DNA, the CDR3 is TGTGCCAGCAGGGGGGACAGGGACCGCTATGGCTACACCTTC. The entire variable domain, with the rest obtained from reference TRBV2 and TRBJ1-2, is as follows: EPEVTQTPSHQVTQMGQEVILRCVPISNHLYFYWYRQILGQKVEFLVSFYNNEISEKSEIFDDQFSVERPDGSNFTLKIRSTKLEDSAMYFCASRGDRDRYGYTFGSGTRLTVV.

This clone was seen many times. V is TRBV27 and J is TRBJ2-5; TRBD1 matches 9 bases. CDR3 length: 14 residues. The V and J ends lost 6 bases and 5 bases, in that order; junction bases with no gene match: 7. CDR1 is MNHEY and CDR2 is SMNVEV in the germline V gene (reference sequence). CDR3 bases: TGTGCCAGCAGCGGGACAGGGCCAGTTGAGACCCAGTACTTC. This codes for CASSGTGPVETQYF.